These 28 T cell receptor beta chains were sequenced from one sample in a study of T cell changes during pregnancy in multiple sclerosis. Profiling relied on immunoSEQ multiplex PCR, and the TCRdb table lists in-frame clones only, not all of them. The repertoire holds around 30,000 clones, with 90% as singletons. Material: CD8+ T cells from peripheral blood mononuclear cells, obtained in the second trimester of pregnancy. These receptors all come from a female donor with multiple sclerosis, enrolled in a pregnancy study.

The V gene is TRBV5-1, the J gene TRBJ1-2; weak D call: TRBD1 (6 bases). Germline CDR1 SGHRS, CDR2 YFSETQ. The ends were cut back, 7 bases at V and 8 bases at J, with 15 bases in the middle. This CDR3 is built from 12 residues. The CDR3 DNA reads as TGCGCCAGCTGGAAACAGGGTGGGGGCTACACCTTC. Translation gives CASWKQGGGYTF.

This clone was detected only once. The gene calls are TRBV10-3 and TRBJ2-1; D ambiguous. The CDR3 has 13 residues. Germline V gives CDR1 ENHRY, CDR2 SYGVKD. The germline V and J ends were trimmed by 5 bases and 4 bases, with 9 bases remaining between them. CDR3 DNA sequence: TGTGCCATCAGTAATGACTTGTACAATGAGCAGTTCTTC. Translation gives CAISNDLYNEQFF.

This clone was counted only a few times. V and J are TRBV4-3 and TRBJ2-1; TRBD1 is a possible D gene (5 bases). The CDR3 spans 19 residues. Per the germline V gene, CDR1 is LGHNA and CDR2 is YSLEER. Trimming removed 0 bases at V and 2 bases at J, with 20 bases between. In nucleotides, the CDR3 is TGCGCCAGCAGCCAAGATCTGTGGGGCTGGGGCATTACCTACAATGAGCAGTTCTTC. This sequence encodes CASSQDLWGWGITYNEQFF.

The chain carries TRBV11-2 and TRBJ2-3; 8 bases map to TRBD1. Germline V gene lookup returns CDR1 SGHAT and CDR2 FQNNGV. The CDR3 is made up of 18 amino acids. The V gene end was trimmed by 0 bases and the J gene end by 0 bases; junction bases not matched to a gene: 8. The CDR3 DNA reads TGTGCCAGCAGCTTAGAAGGGACAGGCTATTCTAGCACAGATACGCAGTATTTT. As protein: CASSLEGTGYSSTDTQYF.

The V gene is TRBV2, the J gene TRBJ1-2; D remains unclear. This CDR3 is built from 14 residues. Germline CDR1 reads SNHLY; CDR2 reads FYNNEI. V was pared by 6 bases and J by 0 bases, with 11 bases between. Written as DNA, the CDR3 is TGTGCCAGCAGCGCGGACGGGGCTAACTATGGCTACACCTTC. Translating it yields CASSADGANYGYTF.

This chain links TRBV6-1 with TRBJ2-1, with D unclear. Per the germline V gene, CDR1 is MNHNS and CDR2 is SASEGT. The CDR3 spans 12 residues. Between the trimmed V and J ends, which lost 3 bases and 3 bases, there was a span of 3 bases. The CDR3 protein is CASSDYYNEQFF. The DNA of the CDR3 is TGTGCCAGCAGTGACTACTACAATGAGCAGTTCTTC.

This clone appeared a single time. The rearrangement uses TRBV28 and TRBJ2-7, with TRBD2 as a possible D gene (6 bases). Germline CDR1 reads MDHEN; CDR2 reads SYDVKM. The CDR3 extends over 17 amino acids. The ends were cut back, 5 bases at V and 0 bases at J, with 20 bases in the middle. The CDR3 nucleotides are TGTGCCAGCAGTCCTTGGAGGGAGTGGATACACTCCTACGAGCAGTACTTC. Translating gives CASSPWREWIHSYEQYF.

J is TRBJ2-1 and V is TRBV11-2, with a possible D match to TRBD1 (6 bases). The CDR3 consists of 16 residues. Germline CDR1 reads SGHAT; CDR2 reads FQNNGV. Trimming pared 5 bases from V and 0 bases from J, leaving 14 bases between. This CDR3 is CASSQGPGSSYNEQFF. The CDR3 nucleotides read TGTGCCAGCAGCCAGGGGCCGGGTAGCTCCTACAATGAGCAGTTCTTC.

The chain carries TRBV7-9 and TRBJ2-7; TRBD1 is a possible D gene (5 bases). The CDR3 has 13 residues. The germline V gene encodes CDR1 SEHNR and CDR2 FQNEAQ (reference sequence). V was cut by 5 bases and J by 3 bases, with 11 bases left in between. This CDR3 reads CASSPDSFYEQYF. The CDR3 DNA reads TGTGCCAGCAGCCCCGACAGTTTCTACGAGCAGTACTTC.

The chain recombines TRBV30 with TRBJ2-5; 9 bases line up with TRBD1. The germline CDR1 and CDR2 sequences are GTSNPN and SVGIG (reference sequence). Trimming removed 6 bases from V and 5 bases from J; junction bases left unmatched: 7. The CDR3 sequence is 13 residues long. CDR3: CACIQGAKETQYF. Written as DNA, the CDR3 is TGTGCCTGCATACAGGGGGCGAAGGAGACCCAGTACTTC.

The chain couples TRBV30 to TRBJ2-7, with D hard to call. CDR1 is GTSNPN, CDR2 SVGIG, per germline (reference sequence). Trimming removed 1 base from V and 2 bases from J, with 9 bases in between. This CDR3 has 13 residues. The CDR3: CAWSGGIPYEQYF. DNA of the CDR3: TGTGCCTGGAGTGGCGGCATTCCCTACGAGCAGTACTTC.

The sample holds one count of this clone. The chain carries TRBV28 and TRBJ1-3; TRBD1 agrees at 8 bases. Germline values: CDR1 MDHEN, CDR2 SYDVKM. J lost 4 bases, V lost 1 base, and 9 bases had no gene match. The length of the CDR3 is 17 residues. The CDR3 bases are TGTGCCAGCAGTTTATCCACGGCAGGGGGCTCAGGAAACACCATATATTTT. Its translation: CASSLSTAGGSGNTIYF.

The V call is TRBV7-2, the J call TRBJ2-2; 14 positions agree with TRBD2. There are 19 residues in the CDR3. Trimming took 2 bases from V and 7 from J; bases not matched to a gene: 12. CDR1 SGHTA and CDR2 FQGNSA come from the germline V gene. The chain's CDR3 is CASSLLGRLAGGPGGELFF. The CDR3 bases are TGTGCCAGCAGCTTATTGGGGAGACTAGCGGGAGGGCCCGGCGGGGAGCTGTTTTTT. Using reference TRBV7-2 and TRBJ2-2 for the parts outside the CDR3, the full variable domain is GAGVSQSPSNKVTEKGKDVELRCDPISGHTALYWYRQSLGQGLEFLIYFQGNSAPDKSGLPSDRFSAERTGGSVSTLTIQRTQQEDSAVYLCASSLLGRLAGGPGGELFFGEGSRLTVL.

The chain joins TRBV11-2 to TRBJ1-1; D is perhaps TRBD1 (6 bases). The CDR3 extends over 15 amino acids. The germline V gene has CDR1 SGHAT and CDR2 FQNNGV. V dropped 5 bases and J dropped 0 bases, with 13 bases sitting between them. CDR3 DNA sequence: TGTGCCAGCAGCCCGCCGGGGACAATGAACACTGAAGCTTTCTTT. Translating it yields CASSPPGTMNTEAFF.

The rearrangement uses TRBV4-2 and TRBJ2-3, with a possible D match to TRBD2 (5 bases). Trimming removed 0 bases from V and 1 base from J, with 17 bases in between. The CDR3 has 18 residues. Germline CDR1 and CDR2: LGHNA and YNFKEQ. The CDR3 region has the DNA TGTGCCAGCAGCCAAGATCTTTTTCCTAGCAGACGCACAGATACGCAGTATTTT. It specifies CASSQDLFPSRRTDTQYF.

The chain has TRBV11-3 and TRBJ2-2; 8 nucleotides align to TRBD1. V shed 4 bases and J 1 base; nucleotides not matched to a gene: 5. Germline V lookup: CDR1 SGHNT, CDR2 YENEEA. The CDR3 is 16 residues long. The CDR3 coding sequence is TGTGCCAGCAGCTCACCCGACAGGGGGAACACCGGGGAGCTGTTTTTT. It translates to CASSSPDRGNTGELFF.

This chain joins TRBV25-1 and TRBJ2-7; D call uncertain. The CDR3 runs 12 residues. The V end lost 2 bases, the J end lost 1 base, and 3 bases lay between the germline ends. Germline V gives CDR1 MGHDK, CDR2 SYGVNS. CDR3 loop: CASSEESYEQYF. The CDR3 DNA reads TGTGCCAGCAGTGAAGAGTCCTACGAGCAGTACTTC.

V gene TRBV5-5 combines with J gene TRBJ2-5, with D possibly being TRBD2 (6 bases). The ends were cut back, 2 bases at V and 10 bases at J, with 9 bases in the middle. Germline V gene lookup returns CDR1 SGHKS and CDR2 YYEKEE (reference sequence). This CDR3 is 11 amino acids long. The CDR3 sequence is CASSFPGDQYF. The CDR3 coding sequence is TGTGCCAGCAGCTTCCCGGGGGACCAGTACTTC.

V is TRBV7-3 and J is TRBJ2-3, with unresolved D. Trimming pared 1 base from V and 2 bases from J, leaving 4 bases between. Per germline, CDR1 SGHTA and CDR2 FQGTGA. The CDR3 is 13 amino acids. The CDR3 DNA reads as TGTGCCAGCAGCTTAAGTTACACAGATACGCAGTATTTT. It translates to CASSLSYTDTQYF.

The CDR3: CASSHSAGTGGLTYEQYF. Written as DNA, the CDR3 is TGTGCCAGCAGCCACTCGGCCGGGACAGGGGGCCTTACGTACGAGCAGTACTTC. J is TRBJ2-7 and V is TRBV7-9; TRBD1 agrees at 12 bases. This CDR3 is built from 18 residues. The J segment lost 4 bases and the V segment lost 5 bases, leaving 15 bases of the junction unmatched. Germline CDR1 SEHNR, CDR2 FQNEAQ (reference sequence).

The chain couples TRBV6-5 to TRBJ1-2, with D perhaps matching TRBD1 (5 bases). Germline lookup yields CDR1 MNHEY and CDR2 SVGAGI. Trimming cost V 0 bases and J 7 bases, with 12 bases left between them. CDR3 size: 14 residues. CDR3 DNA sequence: TGTGCCAGCAGTTACTCGGAGGGGATGGGTGGCTACACCTTC. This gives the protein CASSYSEGMGGYTF.

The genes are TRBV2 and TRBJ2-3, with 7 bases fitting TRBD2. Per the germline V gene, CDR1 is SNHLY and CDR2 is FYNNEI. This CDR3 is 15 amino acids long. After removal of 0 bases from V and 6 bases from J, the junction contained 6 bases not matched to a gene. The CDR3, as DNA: TGTGCCAGCAGTGAAGCGCTTGGGGGAGGGGATACGCAGTATTTT. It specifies CASSEALGGGDTQYF.

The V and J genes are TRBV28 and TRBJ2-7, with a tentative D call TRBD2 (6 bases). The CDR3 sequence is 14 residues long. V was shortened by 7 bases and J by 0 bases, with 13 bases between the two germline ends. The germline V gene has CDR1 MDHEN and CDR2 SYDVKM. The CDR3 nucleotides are TGTGCCAGCAAGAGCGGGCCTAGCTCCTACGAGCAGTACTTC. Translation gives CASKSGPSSYEQYF.

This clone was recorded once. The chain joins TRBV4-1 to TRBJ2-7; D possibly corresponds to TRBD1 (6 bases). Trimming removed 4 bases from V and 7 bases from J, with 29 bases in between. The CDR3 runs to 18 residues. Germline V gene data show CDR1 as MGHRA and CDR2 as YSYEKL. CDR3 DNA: TGCGCCAGCAGCCGAATATTTGAAGGGGGTCACCCTCCTGGAGAGCAGTACTTC. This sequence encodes CASSRIFEGGHPPGEQYF.

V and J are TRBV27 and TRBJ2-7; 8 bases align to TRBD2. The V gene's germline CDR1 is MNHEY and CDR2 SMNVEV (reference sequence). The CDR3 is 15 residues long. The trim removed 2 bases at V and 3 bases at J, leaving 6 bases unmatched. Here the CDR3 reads CASSLSRGGIYEQYF. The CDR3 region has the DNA TGTGCCAGCAGTTTAAGTCGGGGGGGGATCTACGAGCAGTACTTC.

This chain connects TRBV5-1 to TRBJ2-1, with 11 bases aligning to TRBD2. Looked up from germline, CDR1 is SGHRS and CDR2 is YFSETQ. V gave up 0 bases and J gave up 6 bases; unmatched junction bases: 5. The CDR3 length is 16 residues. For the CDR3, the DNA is TGCGCCAGCAGCTTGGCCGGGCTAGCGGGAGGCAATGAGCAGTTCTTC. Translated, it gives CASSLAGLAGGNEQFF.

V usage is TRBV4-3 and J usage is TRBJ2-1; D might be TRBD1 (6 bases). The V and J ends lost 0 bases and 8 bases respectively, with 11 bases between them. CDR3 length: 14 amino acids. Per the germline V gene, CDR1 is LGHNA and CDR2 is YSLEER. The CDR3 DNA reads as TGCGCCAGCAGCCAAGATAGGGGGAACGATGAGCAGTTCTTC. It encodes CASSQDRGNDEQFF.

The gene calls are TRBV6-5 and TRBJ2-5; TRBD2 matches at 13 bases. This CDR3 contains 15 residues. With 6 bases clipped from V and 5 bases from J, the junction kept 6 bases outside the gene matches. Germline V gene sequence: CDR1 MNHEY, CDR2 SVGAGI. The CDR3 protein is CASSRTSGSQETQYF. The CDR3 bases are TGTGCCAGCAGCCGGACTAGCGGGAGCCAGGAGACCCAGTACTTC.